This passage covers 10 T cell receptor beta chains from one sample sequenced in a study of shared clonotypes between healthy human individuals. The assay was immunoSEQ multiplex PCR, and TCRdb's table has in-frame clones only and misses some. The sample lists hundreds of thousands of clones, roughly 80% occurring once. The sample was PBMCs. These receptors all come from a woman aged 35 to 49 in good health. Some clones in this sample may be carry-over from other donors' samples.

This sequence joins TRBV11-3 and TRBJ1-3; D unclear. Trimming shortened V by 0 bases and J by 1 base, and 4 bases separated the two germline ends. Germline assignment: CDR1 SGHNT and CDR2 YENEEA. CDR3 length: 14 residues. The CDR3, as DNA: TGTGCCAGCAGCTTAGAGGGATCTGGAAACACCATATATTTT. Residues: CASSLEGSGNTIYF.

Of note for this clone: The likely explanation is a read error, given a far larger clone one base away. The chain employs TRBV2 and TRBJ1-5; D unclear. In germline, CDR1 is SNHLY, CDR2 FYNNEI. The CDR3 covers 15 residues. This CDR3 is CASSEGGFSDQPQHF. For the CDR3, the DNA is TGTGCCAGCAGTGAAGGGGGATTTAGCGATCAGCCCCAGCATTTT. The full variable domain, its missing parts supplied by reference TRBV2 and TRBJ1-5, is EPEVTQTPSHQVTQMGQEVILRCVPISNHLYFYWYRQILGQKVEFLVSFYNNEISEKSEIFDDQFSVERPDGSNFTLKIRSTKLEDSAMYFCASSEGGFSDQPQHFGDGTRLSIL.

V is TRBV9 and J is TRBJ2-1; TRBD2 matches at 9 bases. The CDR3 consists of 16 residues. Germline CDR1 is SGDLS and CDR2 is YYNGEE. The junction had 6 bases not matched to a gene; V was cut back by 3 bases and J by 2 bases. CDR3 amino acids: CASSAGLARAYNEQFF. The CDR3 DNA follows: TGTGCCAGCAGCGCGGGACTAGCAAGAGCCTACAATGAGCAGTTCTTC.

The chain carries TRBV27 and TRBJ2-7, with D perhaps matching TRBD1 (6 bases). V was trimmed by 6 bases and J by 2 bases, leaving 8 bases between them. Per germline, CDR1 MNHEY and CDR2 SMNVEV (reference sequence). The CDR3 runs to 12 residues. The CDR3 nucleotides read TGTGCCAGCAGGACAGGTACCTACGAGCAGTACTTC. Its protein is CASRTGTYEQYF.

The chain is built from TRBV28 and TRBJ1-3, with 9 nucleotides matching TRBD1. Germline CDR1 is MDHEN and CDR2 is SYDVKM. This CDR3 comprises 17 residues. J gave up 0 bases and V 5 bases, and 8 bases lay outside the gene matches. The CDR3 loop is CASSIRDRDLSGNTIYF. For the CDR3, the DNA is TGTGCCAGCAGTATTCGGGACAGGGACCTCTCTGGAAACACCATATATTTT.

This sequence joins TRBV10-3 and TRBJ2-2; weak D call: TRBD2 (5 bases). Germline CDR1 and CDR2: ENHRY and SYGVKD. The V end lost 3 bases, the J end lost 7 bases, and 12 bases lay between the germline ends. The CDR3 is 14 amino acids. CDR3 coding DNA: TGTGCCATCAGTGAAAGATCTCGGGGCGGGGAGCTGTTTTTT. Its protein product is CAISERSRGGELFF.

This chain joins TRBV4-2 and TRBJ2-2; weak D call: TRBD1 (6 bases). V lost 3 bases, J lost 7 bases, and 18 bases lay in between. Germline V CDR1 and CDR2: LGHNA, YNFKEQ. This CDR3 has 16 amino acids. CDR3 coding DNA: TGTGCCAGCAGCCAGGCTAGCAGGGGTATGGTCGGGGAGCTGTTTTTT. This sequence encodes CASSQASRGMVGELFF.

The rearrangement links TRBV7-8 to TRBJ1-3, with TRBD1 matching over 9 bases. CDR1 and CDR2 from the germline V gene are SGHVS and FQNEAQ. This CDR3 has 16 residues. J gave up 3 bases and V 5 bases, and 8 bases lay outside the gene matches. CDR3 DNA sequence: TGTGCCAGCAGCCCCGCCGGGACAGGGTTTGGAAACACCATATATTTT. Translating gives CASSPAGTGFGNTIYF.

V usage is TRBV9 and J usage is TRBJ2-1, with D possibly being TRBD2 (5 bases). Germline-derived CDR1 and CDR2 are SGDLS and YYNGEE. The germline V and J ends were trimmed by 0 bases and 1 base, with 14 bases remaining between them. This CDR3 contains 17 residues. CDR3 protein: CASSVDRDTGSYNEQFF. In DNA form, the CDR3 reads TGTGCCAGCAGCGTAGATCGCGATACGGGATCCTACAATGAGCAGTTCTTC.

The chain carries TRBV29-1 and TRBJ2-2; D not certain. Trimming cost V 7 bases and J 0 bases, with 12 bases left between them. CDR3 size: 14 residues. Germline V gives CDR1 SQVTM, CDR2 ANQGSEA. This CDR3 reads CSAKDYPNTGELFF. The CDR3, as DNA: TGCAGCGCTAAAGATTATCCGAACACCGGGGAGCTGTTTTTT.